These 10 T cell receptor beta chains share one sample of origin, sequenced in a study of cytotoxic CD8 clonotypes in ibrutinib-treated CLL (dated by TCRdb to about 2021). The time point label for this specimen denotes: about twelve months on ibrutinib. Library prep was done by the immunoSEQ multiplex PCR assay. The clones in this table, taken by TCRdb from immuneACCESS, are in-frame only. Not every clone is retained; where verified, under half of the shortfall comes from an unresolved V gene, and the cause of the rest is unknown. For this sample the table gives some 200,000 clones, of which about three quarters were detected only once. Of the sample, 5.9% falls within the top ten clones. The source material was PBMCs, sampled after 12 months of ibrutinib treatment. The receptors originated from a human donor with chronic lymphocytic leukemia.

This clone has at least ten counts. The rearrangement uses TRBV11-2 and TRBJ2-7; a weak D match, TRBD1 (5 bases). V gave up 5 bases and J gave up 6 bases, with 14 bases separating them. This CDR3 spans 13 amino acids. CDR1 is SGHAT and CDR2 is FQNNGV in the germline V gene. The CDR3 protein is CASSPRLGLEQYF. As DNA, the CDR3 is TGTGCCAGCAGCCCCCGCCTGGGGCTCGAGCAGTACTTC.

V is TRBV5-1 and J is TRBJ2-3, with D unclear. The CDR3 totals 14 residues. V lost 3 bases, J lost 2 bases, and 10 bases lay in between. CDR1 and CDR2 (germline): SGHRS, YFSETQ. The CDR3 here is CASSSMTHTDTQYF. The CDR3 DNA reads as TGCGCCAGCAGCTCCATGACCCACACAGATACGCAGTATTTT.

In its sample, this clone was seen a few times. This sequence joins TRBV7-3 and TRBJ2-1, with TRBD2 matching 7 bases. V shed 4 bases and J 9 bases; nucleotides not matched to a gene: 12. Germline lookup yields CDR1 SGHTA and CDR2 FQGTGA. The CDR3 extends over 15 amino acids. CDR3 amino acids: CASSSLGGERFEQFF. The CDR3 nucleotides are TGTGCCAGCAGCTCCCTTGGGGGGGAGAGGTTTGAGCAGTTCTTC. Variable domain in full (rest from reference TRBV7-3 and TRBJ2-1): GAGVSQTPSNKVTEKGKYVELRCDPISGHTALYWYRQSLGQGPEFLIYFQGTGAADDSGLPNDRFFAVRPEGSVSTLKIQRTERGDSAVYLCASSSLGGERFEQFFGPGTRLTVL.

The CDR3, as DNA: TGTGCCAGCAAAATAGGGGGAGTTGACTACGAGCAGTACTTC. Protein: CASKIGGVDYEQYF. V usage is TRBV7-3 and J usage is TRBJ2-7, with a possible D match to TRBD1 (6 bases). V gave up 7 bases and J gave up 3 bases, with 16 bases separating them. Germline V CDR1 and CDR2: SGHTA, FQGTGA. The CDR3 length is 14 residues.

The chain combines TRBV11-2 with TRBJ2-1, with 9 bases lining up with TRBD2. The CDR3 has 16 amino acids. Germline V gene lookup returns CDR1 SGHAT and CDR2 FQNNGV. The ends lost 3 bases at V and 9 bases at J; junction bases unmatched: 12. Here the CDR3 DNA reads TGTGCCAGCAGCTTCCAACTAGCGGGTGGGTTCGGTGAGCAGTTCTTC. Amino acid sequence: CASSFQLAGGFGEQFF. Drawing the rest from reference TRBV11-2 and TRBJ2-1, the complete variable domain is EAGVAQSPRYKIIEKRQSVAFWCNPISGHATLYWYQQILGQGPKLLIQFQNNGVVDDSQLPKDRFSAERLKGVDSTLKIQPAKLEDSAVYLCASSFQLAGGFGEQFFGPGTRLTVL.

This chain connects TRBV2 to TRBJ2-1; TRBD1 agrees at 7 bases. The CDR3 spans 15 residues. CDR1 is SNHLY and CDR2 is FYNNEI in the germline V gene. Trimming took 8 bases from V and 0 from J; bases not matched to a gene: 7. CDR3 DNA sequence: TGTGCCAGCGTTCCCCGACAGGGCTCCTACAATGAGCAGTTCTTC. It encodes CASVPRQGSYNEQFF.

The chain links TRBV29-1 to TRBJ2-5; TRBD2 might be the D (6 bases). Germline V gene data show CDR1 as SQVTM and CDR2 as ANQGSEA. V was shortened by 6 bases and J by 5 bases, with 16 bases between the two germline ends. The CDR3 runs to 13 residues. The CDR3 DNA reads TGCAGCGTCAAACGCGGGGCATGGGAGACCCAGTACTTC. Encoded protein: CSVKRGAWETQYF.

This chain links TRBV7-6 with TRBJ1-3, with D unresolved. The CDR3 runs 15 residues. Trimming removed 5 bases at V and 0 bases at J, with 11 bases between. CDR1 SGHVS and CDR2 FNYEAQ come from the germline V gene. DNA for the CDR3: TGTGCCAGCAGCCATAGCCGGATCTCTGGAAACACCATATATTTT. It codes for CASSHSRISGNTIYF.

This chain connects TRBV28 to TRBJ2-7, with 8 bases lining up with TRBD1. J lost 3 bases, V lost 5 bases, and 6 bases had no gene match. The CDR3 runs 14 residues. In germline, CDR1 is MDHEN, CDR2 SYDVKM. In nucleotides, the CDR3 is TGTGCCAGCAGTATAACGGGACAGGTCTACGAGCAGTACTTC. Translation: CASSITGQVYEQYF.

The chain combines TRBV5-6 with TRBJ2-3; D unresolved. V was cut by 4 bases and J by 1 base, with 13 bases left in between. CDR3 length equals 15 residues. Per germline, CDR1 SGHDT and CDR2 YYEEEE. The CDR3 spells CASSEIPVGTDTQYF. The CDR3 DNA sequence: TGTGCCAGCAGCGAGATCCCCGTTGGCACAGATACGCAGTATTTT.